The 8 T cell receptor beta chains in this list originate from one sample, sequenced in a study of T cell responses to AZD1222 COVID-19 vaccine (dated by TCRdb to the early 2020s). Receptor amplification or capture employed the immunoSEQ multiplex PCR assay. TCRdb provides this immuneACCESS table in a form limited to in-frame rearrangements. Some clones are lacking; in checked studies, under half of them reflect an unresolved V gene, and why the rest are absent is not known. Present in this sample are 130,000 to 150,000 clones, around 86% of which were seen just once. Jointly, the top ten make up 4.1% of the sample. The time point label on this specimen signifies: baseline before first vaccination. What this sample's treatment or condition label stands for: meningococcal conjugate vaccine given as trial control. The sample consisted of peripheral blood, taken on day 0 of MenACWY control vaccination. The source of these receptors is an adult in good health.

The chain recombines TRBV3-1 (or the pseudogene TRBV3-2) with TRBJ1-1; D gene unclear. Trimming pared 0 bases from V and 8 bases from J, leaving 10 bases between. Germline CDR1 and CDR2: LGHDT and YNNKEL (reference sequence). The CDR3 extends over 13 amino acids. For the CDR3, the DNA is TGTGCCAGCAGCCAAGATTGGTCCGAGGAAGCTTTCTTT. Translation: CASSQDWSEEAFF.

This clone was detected a few times. The chain has TRBV5-1 and TRBJ1-1; D remains ambiguous. Germline values: CDR1 SGHRS, CDR2 YFSETQ. The CDR3 loop spans 17 amino acids. The germline V and J ends were trimmed by 1 base and 0 bases, with 16 bases remaining between them. CDR3 nucleotides: TGCGCCAGCAGCTTGTTTCAATGGCGTCGTTTGAACACTGAAGCTTTCTTT. Amino acids: CASSLFQWRRLNTEAFF.

As concerns this clone: This may be a read error, as it is one base from a much larger clone. The rearrangement joins TRBV6-4 to TRBJ2-2, with TRBD2 identical over 10 bases. This CDR3 contains 15 residues. Looked up from germline, CDR1 is MRHNA and CDR2 is SNTAGT. The CDR3 protein is CASSEAGGNTRELFF. Written as DNA, the CDR3 is TGTGCCAGCAGTGAAGCGGGGGGGAACACCAGGGAGCTGTTTTTT.

The rearrangement uses TRBV5-6 and TRBJ1-5, with a weak D call TRBD1 (5 bases). This CDR3 comprises 14 residues. Germline-derived CDR1 and CDR2 are SGHDT and YYEEEE. V was shortened by 3 bases and J by 8 bases, with 15 bases between the two germline ends. CDR3 residues: CASSSSGGLEPQHF. CDR3 coding DNA: TGTGCCAGCAGCTCCTCGGGGGGGTTAGAGCCCCAGCATTTT.

This clone was counted a few times. The chain joins TRBV10-3 to TRBJ2-2; D remains unclear. This CDR3 region has 15 residues. The germline V and J ends were trimmed by 0 bases and 1 base, with 6 bases remaining between them. From germline, CDR1 is ENHRY and CDR2 SYGVKD. The CDR3 DNA is TGTGCCATCAGTGAGTCGATCAGGAACACCGGGGAGCTGTTTTTT. Translation gives CAISESIRNTGELFF.

The genes are TRBV6-1 and TRBJ1-5; TRBD1 agrees at 9 bases. Germline V CDR1 and CDR2: MNHNS, SASEGT. The CDR3 extends over 17 amino acids. Trimming cost V 2 bases and J 6 bases; bases outside gene matches: 11. The CDR3 here is CASSELGGDRVSQPQHF. CDR3 coding DNA: TGTGCCAGCAGTGAACTTGGAGGGGACAGGGTTAGTCAGCCCCAGCATTTT.

This clone was recorded a few times. This chain links TRBV6-5 with TRBJ2-5, with 9 bases identical to TRBD2. The CDR3 totals 14 residues. Germline values: CDR1 MNHEY, CDR2 SVGAGI. Trimming at V came to 5 bases and at J to 5 bases, leaving 6 bases not matched to a gene. The CDR3 DNA sequence: TGTGCCAGCAGTCCAAGCGGGGGGTATGAGACCCAGTACTTC. Its protein is CASSPSGGYETQYF.

The V gene is TRBV5-8, the J gene TRBJ2-1, with 8 bases that match TRBD1. Looked up from germline, CDR1 is SGHTS and CDR2 is YDEGEE. The CDR3 runs 15 residues. The trim removed 4 bases at V and 5 bases at J, leaving 8 bases unmatched. CDR3 region: CASSLVGQGHNEQFF. The CDR3 coding sequence is TGTGCCAGCAGCCTGGTAGGACAGGGACACAATGAGCAGTTCTTC.